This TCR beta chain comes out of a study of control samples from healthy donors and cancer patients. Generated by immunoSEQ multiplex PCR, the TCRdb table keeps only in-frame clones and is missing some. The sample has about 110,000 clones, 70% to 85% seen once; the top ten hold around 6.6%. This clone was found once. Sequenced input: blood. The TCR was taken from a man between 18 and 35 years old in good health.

The CDR3 region has the DNA TGTGCTAGTGGTTCGGGACTAAAACCGCCTACGGACACCGGGGAGCTGTTTTTT. Encoded protein: CASGSGLKPPTDTGELFF. The chain is built from TRBV12-5 and TRBJ2-2; 7 bases fit TRBD2. CDR1 is LGHNT, CDR2 FRNRAP, per germline. V gave up 4 bases and J gave up 3 bases; unmatched junction bases: 14. The CDR3 has 18 residues.